This TCR beta chain was recovered during a study of blood T cell repertoires in COVID-19. The protocol was immunoSEQ multiplex PCR, while the TCRdb copy is restricted to in-frame clones and leaves out a portion. The profile shows 85,000 to 95,000 clones, about nine tenths of them singletons. CDR1 and CDR2 from the germline V gene are MNHEY and SVGAGI. The trim removed 6 bases at V and 1 base at J, leaving 0 bases unmatched. The CDR3 has 12 residues. Seattle's cohort entered during active infection and was followed longitudinally. The genes are TRBV6-5 and TRBJ2-7; 7 bases line up with TRBD1. The material sequenced was peripheral blood. The origin of this receptor is a man in his sixties with COVID-19, enrolled during active disease. CDR3 region: CASRTGSYEQYF. CDR3 bases: TGTGCCAGCAGGACAGGGTCCTACGAGCAGTACTTC.